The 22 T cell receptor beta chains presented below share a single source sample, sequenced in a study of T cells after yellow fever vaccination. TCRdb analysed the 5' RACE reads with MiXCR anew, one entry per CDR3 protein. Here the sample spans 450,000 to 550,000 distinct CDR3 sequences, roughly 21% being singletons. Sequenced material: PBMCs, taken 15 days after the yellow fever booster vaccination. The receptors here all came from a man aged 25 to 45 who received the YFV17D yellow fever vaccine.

In DNA, the CDR3 is TGTGCCAGCAGCCCGACCCTCGGACTAGCGGGAGTGCAGTACTTC. Translating it yields CASSPTLGLAGVQYF. The chain links TRBV7-2 to TRBJ2-7, with 13 bases that match TRBD2. This CDR3 has 15 amino acids. Trimming removed 5 bases from V and 9 bases from J; junction bases left unmatched: 10. The germline gives CDR1 SGHTA, CDR2 FQGNSA.

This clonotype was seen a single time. The CDR3 DNA follows: TGTGCCAGCAGCTTAACAGGTCGGAGCGATCAGCCCCAGCATTTT. This sequence encodes CASSLTGRSDQPQHF. The rearrangement uses TRBV7-9 and TRBJ1-5, with D possibly being TRBD1 (5 bases). V lost 2 bases and J lost 5, with 13 bases in between. Germline CDR1 and CDR2: SEHNR and FQNEAQ (reference sequence). The CDR3 consists of 15 residues.

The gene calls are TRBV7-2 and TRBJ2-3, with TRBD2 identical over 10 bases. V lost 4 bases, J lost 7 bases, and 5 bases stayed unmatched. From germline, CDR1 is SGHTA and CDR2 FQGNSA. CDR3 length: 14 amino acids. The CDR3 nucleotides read TGTGCCAGCAGCTCGTCTAGCGGGAGTTATACGCAGTATTTT. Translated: CASSSSSGSYTQYF.

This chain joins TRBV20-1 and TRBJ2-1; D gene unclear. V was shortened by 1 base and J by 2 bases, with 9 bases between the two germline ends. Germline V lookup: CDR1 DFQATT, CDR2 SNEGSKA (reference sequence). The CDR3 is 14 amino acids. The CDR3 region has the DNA TGCAGTGCTAGAGCCGGCTTCGCCTACAATGAGCAGTTCTTC. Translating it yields CSARAGFAYNEQFF.

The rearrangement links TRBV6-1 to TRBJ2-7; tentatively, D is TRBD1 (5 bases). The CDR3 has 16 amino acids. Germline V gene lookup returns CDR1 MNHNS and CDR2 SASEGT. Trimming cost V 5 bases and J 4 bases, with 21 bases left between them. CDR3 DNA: TGTGCCAGCAGTCCATCCAGGACACCGACGCTATACGAGCAGTACTTC. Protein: CASSPSRTPTLYEQYF.

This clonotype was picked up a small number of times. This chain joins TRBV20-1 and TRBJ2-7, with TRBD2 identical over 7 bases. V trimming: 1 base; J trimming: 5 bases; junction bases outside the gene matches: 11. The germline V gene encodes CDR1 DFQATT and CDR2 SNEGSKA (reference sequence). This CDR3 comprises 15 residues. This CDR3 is CSARAPGRGLNEQYF. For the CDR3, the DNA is TGCAGTGCTAGAGCCCCGGGGAGGGGCCTAAACGAGCAGTACTTC.

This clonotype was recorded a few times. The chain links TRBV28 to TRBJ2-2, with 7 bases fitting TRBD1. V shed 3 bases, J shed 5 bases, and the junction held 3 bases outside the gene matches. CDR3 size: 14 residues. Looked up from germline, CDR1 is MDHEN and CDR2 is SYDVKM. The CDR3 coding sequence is TGTGCCAGCAGTTTCGGCAGGGGGACCGGGGAGCTGTTTTTT. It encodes CASSFGRGTGELFF. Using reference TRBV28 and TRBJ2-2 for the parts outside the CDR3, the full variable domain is DVKVTQSSRYLVKRTGEKVFLECVQDMDHENMFWYRQDPGLGLRLIYFSYDVKMKEKGDIPEGYSVSREKKERFSLILESASTNQTSMYLCASSFGRGTGELFFGEGSRLTVL.

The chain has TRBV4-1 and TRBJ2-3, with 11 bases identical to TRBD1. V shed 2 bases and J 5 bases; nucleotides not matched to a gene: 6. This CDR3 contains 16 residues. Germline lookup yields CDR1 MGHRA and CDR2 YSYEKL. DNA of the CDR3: TGCGCCAGCAGCCAAATTGGGACAGGGGGAGAAGATACGCAGTATTTT. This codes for CASSQIGTGGEDTQYF.

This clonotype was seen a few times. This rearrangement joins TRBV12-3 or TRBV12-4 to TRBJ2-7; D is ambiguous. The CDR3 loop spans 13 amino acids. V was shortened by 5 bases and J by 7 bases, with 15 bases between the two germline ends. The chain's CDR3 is CASSQGSFQEQYF. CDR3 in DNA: TGTGCCAGCAGTCAAGGATCGTTTCAGGAGCAGTACTTC.

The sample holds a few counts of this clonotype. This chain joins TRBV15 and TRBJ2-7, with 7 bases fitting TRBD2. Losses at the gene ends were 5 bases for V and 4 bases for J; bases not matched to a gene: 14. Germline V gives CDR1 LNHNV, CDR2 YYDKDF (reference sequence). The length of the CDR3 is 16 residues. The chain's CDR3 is CATSWGGSSGRYEQYF. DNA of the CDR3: TGTGCCACCAGCTGGGGGGGGTCTAGCGGACGGTACGAGCAGTACTTC.

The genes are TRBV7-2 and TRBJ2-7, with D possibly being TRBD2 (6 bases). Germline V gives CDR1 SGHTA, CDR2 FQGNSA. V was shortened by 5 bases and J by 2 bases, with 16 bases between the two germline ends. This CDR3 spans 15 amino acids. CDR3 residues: CASSHGPGAAYEQYF. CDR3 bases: TGTGCCAGCAGCCACGGTCCGGGAGCGGCCTACGAGCAGTACTTC.

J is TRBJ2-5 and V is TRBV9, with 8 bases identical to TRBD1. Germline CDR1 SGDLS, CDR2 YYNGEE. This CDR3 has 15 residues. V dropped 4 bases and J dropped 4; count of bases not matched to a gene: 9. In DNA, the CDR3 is TGTGCCAGCAGCCCCCAACCTGGGACAGGAGAGACCCAGTACTTC. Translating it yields CASSPQPGTGETQYF.

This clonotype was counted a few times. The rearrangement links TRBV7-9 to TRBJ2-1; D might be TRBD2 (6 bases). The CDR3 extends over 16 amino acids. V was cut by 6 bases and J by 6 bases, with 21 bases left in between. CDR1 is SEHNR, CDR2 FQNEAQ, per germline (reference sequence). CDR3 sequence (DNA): TGTGCCAGCAGTCCTCAACGAGGGAGGCCACGCAATGAGCAGTTCTTC. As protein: CASSPQRGRPRNEQFF.

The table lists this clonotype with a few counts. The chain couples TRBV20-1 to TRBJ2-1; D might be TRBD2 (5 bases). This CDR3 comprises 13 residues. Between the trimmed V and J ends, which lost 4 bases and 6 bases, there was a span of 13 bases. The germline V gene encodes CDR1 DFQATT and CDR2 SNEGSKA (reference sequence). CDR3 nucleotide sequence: TGCAGTGCTACCCGGTCCAGCGGCAATGAGCAGTTCTTC. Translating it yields CSATRSSGNEQFF.

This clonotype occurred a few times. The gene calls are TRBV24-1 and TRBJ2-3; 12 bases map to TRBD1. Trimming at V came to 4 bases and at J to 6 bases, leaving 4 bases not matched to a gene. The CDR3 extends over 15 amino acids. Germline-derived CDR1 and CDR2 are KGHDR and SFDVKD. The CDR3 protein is CATSDPGTGGDTQYF. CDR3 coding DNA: TGTGCCACCAGTGACCCCGGGACAGGGGGCGATACGCAGTATTTT.

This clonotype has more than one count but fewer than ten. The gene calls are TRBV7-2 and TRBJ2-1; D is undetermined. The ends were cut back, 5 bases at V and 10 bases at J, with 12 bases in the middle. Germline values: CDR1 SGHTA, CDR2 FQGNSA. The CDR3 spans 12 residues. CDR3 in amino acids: CASSPRAREQFF. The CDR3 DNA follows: TGTGCCAGCAGCCCCCGGGCGAGGGAGCAGTTCTTC.

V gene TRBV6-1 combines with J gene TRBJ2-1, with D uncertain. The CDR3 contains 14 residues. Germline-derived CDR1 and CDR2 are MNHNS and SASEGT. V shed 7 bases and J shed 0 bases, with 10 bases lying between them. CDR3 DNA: TGTGCCAGCACCCACCGACCCTCCTACAATGAGCAGTTCTTC. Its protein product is CASTHRPSYNEQFF.

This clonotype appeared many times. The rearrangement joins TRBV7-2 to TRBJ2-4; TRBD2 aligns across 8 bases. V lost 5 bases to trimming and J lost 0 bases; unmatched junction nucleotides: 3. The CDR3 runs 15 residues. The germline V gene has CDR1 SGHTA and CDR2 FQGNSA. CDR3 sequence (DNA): TGTGCCAGCAGCCCAACTAGCGGAGCCAAAAACATTCAGTACTTC. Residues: CASSPTSGAKNIQYF.

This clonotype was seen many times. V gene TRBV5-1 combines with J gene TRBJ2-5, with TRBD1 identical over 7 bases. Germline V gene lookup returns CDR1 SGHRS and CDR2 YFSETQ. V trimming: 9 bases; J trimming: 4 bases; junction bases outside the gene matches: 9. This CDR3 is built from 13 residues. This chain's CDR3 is CATTGQPGETQYF. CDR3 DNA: TGCGCCACTACGGGACAGCCAGGAGAGACCCAGTACTTC.

DNA for the CDR3: TGTGCTAGTGGAGCTAGGGGGGACACTGAAGCTTTCTTT. It encodes CASGARGDTEAFF. The chain carries TRBV12-5 and TRBJ1-1, with D possibly TRBD1 on 6 matching bases. There are 13 residues in the CDR3. V gave up 6 bases and J gave up 3 bases, with 11 bases separating them. Germline CDR1 is LGHNT and CDR2 is FRNRAP.

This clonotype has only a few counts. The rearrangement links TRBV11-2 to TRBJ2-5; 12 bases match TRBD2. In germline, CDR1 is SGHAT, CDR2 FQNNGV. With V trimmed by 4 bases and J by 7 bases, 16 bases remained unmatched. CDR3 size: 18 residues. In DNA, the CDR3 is TGTGCCAGCAGCTCCGGAAGAGTTCGACTAGCGGGAGTTATGACCCAGTACTTC. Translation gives CASSSGRVRLAGVMTQYF.

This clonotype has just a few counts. CDR3 nucleotides: TGTGCCAGCAGCATCGGAGGGGGGGTGCCCGAGCAGTACTTC. Amino acid sequence: CASSIGGGVPEQYF. The chain is built from TRBV7-9 and TRBJ2-7, with a weak D call TRBD2 (7 bases). This CDR3 has 14 residues. The germline CDR1 and CDR2 sequences are SEHNR and FQNEAQ (reference sequence). V dropped 5 bases and J dropped 6 bases, with 17 bases sitting between them.